This TCR beta chain comes out of a study of T-cell memory formation after mild COVID-19. Researchers used 5'RACE with constant-segment primers to make TCR alpha and TCR beta cDNA libraries that carry sample barcodes and UMIs. Via MiXCR, TCRdb re-called the 5' RACE reads, giving one row per CDR3 protein. The sample includes 300,000 to 400,000 distinct CDR3 sequences, over 13% of them seen just once. In this sample, this clonotype turned up a few times. No antigen is known for it. CDR1 is SGHDT, CDR2 YYEEEE, per germline. Trimming removed 8 bases from V and 0 bases from J, with 14 bases in between. The CDR3 length is 14 residues. General study findings and limits: Chiefly within CM and EM were the contracting CD4+ clones; CD8+ ones were within EMRA. Specificity for SARS-CoV-2 was not confirmed among the second-wave clones peaking on day 37. CD4/CD8 balance held among clones contracting day 15 to 85, and later expanders leaned CD4+.

The source material was PBMCs or a T cell subset sorted from them (not recorded which). The genes are TRBV5-6 and TRBJ1-1, with D maybe TRBD1 (6 bases). The clonotype originates from a man aged 18-30 years who had mild COVID-19 (a few samples of this study predate the infection). Cell type and time point are not known. CDR3 protein: CASTWAGVNTEAFF. The CDR3 DNA reads TGTGCCAGTACATGGGCAGGGGTGAACACTGAAGCTTTCTTT.